These 22 T cell receptor beta chains were all obtained from the same sample, sequenced in a study of cytomegalovirus exposure and HLA in healthy donors (dated by TCRdb to the late 2010s). The library was made by the immunoSEQ multiplex PCR assay. The multiplex PCR relied on a mix of 60 forward primers for TCR Vbeta segments and 13 reverse primers for TCR Jbeta segments. TCRdb stores this immuneACCESS table with in-frame sequences only. Part of the clones is absent; in the studies checked, under half of the shortfall reflects unresolved V genes, and no reason is known for the rest. The sample table contains around 190,000 clones; only one count was recorded for approximately 86% of them. Of the sample, roughly 1.9% falls within the top ten clones. Source material: PBMCs. Receptors originate from a woman aged 18-29 years in good health and CMV-seronegative.

The gene calls are TRBV30 and TRBJ1-5; D not certain. This CDR3 region has 13 residues. Germline V lookup: CDR1 GTSNPN, CDR2 SVGIG (reference sequence). V lost 0 bases, J lost 7 bases, and 10 bases lay in between. CDR3 nucleotides: TGTGCCTGGAGTGTGGGAGGGAGCCAGCCCCAGCATTTT. Amino acid sequence: CAWSVGGSQPQHF.

This clone occurred once. This chain joins TRBV5-1 and TRBJ1-3; D perhaps matches TRBD1 (6 bases). This CDR3 spans 15 amino acids. Trimming cost V 1 base and J 6 bases, with 14 bases left between them. Germline V lookup: CDR1 SGHRS, CDR2 YFSETQ. The CDR3 DNA is TGCGCCAGCAGCTTGTCGGGACACGGGAAAAACACCATATATTTT. It yields the protein CASSLSGHGKNTIYF.

In nucleotides, the CDR3 is TGTGCCAGCCGGGAGCGGGGAGGCAATCAGCCCCAGCATTTT. This gives the protein CASRERGGNQPQHF. The chain joins TRBV2 to TRBJ1-5, with D uncertain. V was clipped by 8 bases and J by 2 bases, with 13 bases between them. The CDR3 consists of 14 residues. Germline V gene data show CDR1 as SNHLY and CDR2 as FYNNEI.

This clone was recorded once. The CDR3 DNA is TGTGCCAGCAGTGACGGGACAGGGGGATCGGTCACTGAAGCTTTCTTT. Translation: CASSDGTGGSVTEAFF. J is TRBJ1-1 and V is TRBV6-4; 11 positions match TRBD1. The CDR3 covers 16 residues. CDR1 and CDR2 (germline): MRHNA, SNTAGT. The J segment lost 4 bases and the V segment lost 2 bases, leaving 6 bases of the junction unmatched.

The V call is TRBV18, the J call TRBJ2-2; 7 nucleotides agree with TRBD1. Looked up from germline, CDR1 is KGHSH and CDR2 is LQKENI. Trimming took 4 bases from V and 5 from J; bases not matched to a gene: 13. CDR3 length equals 17 residues. CDR3 in amino acids: CASSLNSGTAATGELFF. The CDR3 DNA reads TGTGCCAGCTCACTCAATTCCGGGACAGCGGCAACCGGGGAGCTGTTTTTT.

The gene calls are TRBV29-1 and TRBJ2-7; 10 bases line up with TRBD1. CDR3 size: 14 residues. Unmatched junction bases numbered 7, after V lost 7 bases and J lost 1 base. In germline, CDR1 is SQVTM, CDR2 ANQGSEA. CDR3 protein: CSAERGQGSYEQYF. For the CDR3, the DNA is TGCAGCGCCGAGAGGGGACAGGGGTCCTACGAGCAGTACTTC.

V gene TRBV29-1 combines with J gene TRBJ2-2; no definite D call. Trimming stripped 3 bases from V and 4 bases from J, with 9 bases between. Germline-derived CDR1 and CDR2 are SQVTM and ANQGSEA. The CDR3 loop spans 13 amino acids. This chain's CDR3 is CSVDLVSTGELFF. The CDR3 DNA sequence: TGCAGCGTTGATCTAGTTTCCACCGGGGAGCTGTTTTTT.

This chain connects TRBV19 to TRBJ1-5, with 8 bases matching TRBD1. The germline CDR1 and CDR2 sequences are LNHDA and SQIVND (reference sequence). CDR3 length: 16 amino acids. The ends lost 5 bases at V and 4 bases at J; junction bases unmatched: 10. CDR3: CASSVPGTGRNQPQHF. As DNA, the CDR3 is TGTGCCAGTAGTGTTCCCGGGACAGGAAGGAATCAGCCCCAGCATTTT.

The V call is TRBV5-8, the J call TRBJ2-7; 9 bases agree with TRBD1. With 4 bases clipped from V and 4 bases from J, the junction kept 9 bases outside the gene matches. The CDR3 contains 15 residues. Germline V gives CDR1 SGHTS, CDR2 YDEGEE. CDR3 loop: CASSLTGTGIYEQYF. The CDR3 nucleotides read TGTGCCAGCAGCCTAACCGGGACAGGGATTTACGAGCAGTACTTC.

The gene calls are TRBV5-1 and TRBJ1-6, with D unclear. This CDR3 has 18 residues. In germline, CDR1 is SGHRS, CDR2 YFSETQ. Trimming pared 0 bases from V and 0 bases from J, leaving 13 bases between. In DNA, the CDR3 is TGCGCCAGCAGCTTGGAGCAGGCAGGCAGCTCCTATAATTCACCCCTCCACTTT. It is translated as CASSLEQAGSSYNSPLHF.

The chain carries TRBV2 and TRBJ2-1; 10 bases line up with TRBD2. Looked up from germline, CDR1 is SNHLY and CDR2 is FYNNEI. The trim removed 3 bases at V and 6 bases at J, leaving 5 bases unmatched. There are 15 residues in the CDR3. The CDR3 DNA reads TGTGCCAGCAGTGAGGGACTAGCGAGTCCCAATGAGCAGTTCTTC. Residues: CASSEGLASPNEQFF.

The V gene is TRBV7-9, the J gene TRBJ1-4; TRBD1 is a possible D gene (5 bases). This CDR3 comprises 13 residues. V was cut by 7 bases and J by 11 bases, with 17 bases left in between. CDR1 SEHNR and CDR2 FQNEAQ come from the germline V gene (reference sequence). In DNA, the CDR3 is TGTGCCAGCATCGGAAAGCAGGGTAGGAAACTGTTTTTT. This translates into CASIGKQGRKLFF.

V is TRBV29-1 and J is TRBJ2-1; TRBD1 matches 7 bases. The CDR3 extends over 13 amino acids. The germline CDR1 and CDR2 sequences are SQVTM and ANQGSEA. The V gene end was trimmed by 1 base and the J gene end by 9 bases; junction bases not matched to a gene: 6. This chain's CDR3 is CSVEVGQVGEQFF. CDR3 DNA: TGCAGCGTTGAAGTAGGACAGGTCGGTGAGCAGTTCTTC.

The rearrangement joins TRBV6-5 to TRBJ2-1, with a weak D call TRBD2 (5 bases). V was pared by 2 bases and J by 2 bases, with 10 bases between. Germline V CDR1 and CDR2: MNHEY, SVGAGI. The CDR3 is made up of 15 amino acids. In DNA form, the CDR3 reads TGTGCCAGCAGTTACCAAGCGGCCCCCTACAATGAGCAGTTCTTC. This encodes CASSYQAAPYNEQFF.

The chain has TRBV4-1 and TRBJ1-2, with 7 nucleotides matching TRBD1. CDR3 length equals 13 residues. Germline CDR1 and CDR2: MGHRA and YSYEKL. Trimming cost V 8 bases and J 7 bases; bases outside gene matches: 10. The CDR3 DNA reads TGCGCCAGCCAGGAAGGGGGCTATGGTGGCTACACCTTC. This encodes CASQEGGYGGYTF.

The chain links TRBV5-6 to TRBJ2-1; 8 bases map to TRBD1. The CDR3 loop spans 12 amino acids. Germline CDR1 and CDR2: SGHDT and YYEEEE. V dropped 4 bases and J dropped 12; count of bases not matched to a gene: 6. CDR3 bases: TGTGCCAGCAGCGTAGACAGGGGAGTGCAGTTCTTC. As protein: CASSVDRGVQFF.

A few counts support this clone. Additional DNA sequences in this sample encode the identical CDR3. The chain couples TRBV28 to TRBJ2-1; D remains unclear. The CDR3 is 14 residues long. From germline, CDR1 is MDHEN and CDR2 SYDVKM. The germline V and J ends were trimmed by 5 bases and 3 bases, with 11 bases remaining between them. As DNA, the CDR3 is TGTGCCAGCAGTCTCGCTGCCGGCTACAATGAGCAGTTCTTC. Translation: CASSLAAGYNEQFF.

This chain uses TRBV5-1 with TRBJ2-5; D not certain. Germline V gene lookup returns CDR1 SGHRS and CDR2 YFSETQ. With 2 bases removed from V and 0 bases from J, the gap between germline ends came to 11 bases. The CDR3 contains 15 residues. The CDR3 bases are TGCGCCAGCAGCTTCTCTGGGCAAAACCAAGAGACCCAGTACTTC. Protein: CASSFSGQNQETQYF.

V and J are TRBV5-1 and TRBJ2-1; perhaps TRBD1 as D (5 bases). This CDR3 is built from 15 residues. The V gene lost 3 bases and the J gene lost 1 base, with 11 bases spanning the gap. CDR1 and CDR2 from the germline V gene are SGHRS and YFSETQ. CDR3: CASSSGFGSYNEQFF. CDR3 DNA: TGCGCCAGCAGCTCAGGGTTCGGTTCCTACAATGAGCAGTTCTTC.

The genes are TRBV9 and TRBJ2-3; D is undetermined. From germline, CDR1 is SGDLS and CDR2 YYNGEE. V was trimmed by 0 bases and J by 6 bases, leaving 8 bases between them. The CDR3 is 13 amino acids. CDR3 nucleotide sequence: TGTGCCAGCAGCGTAGGAGGCGCGGATACGCAGTATTTT. Residues: CASSVGGADTQYF.

The chain has TRBV7-2 and TRBJ2-2; D may be TRBD1 (7 bases). V gave up 6 bases and J gave up 4 bases, with 12 bases separating them. This CDR3 contains 14 residues. From germline, CDR1 is SGHTA and CDR2 FQGNSA. CDR3 protein: CASRRQGGTGELFF. The CDR3 nucleotides are TGTGCCAGCAGGCGGCAGGGGGGCACCGGGGAGCTGTTTTTT. Supplemented by reference TRBV7-2 and TRBJ2-2, the full variable domain reads GAGVSQSPSNKVTEKGKDVELRCDPISGHTALYWYRQSLGQGLEFLIYFQGNSAPDKSGLPSDRFSAERTGGSVSTLTIQRTQQEDSAVYLCASRRQGGTGELFFGEGSRLTVL.

The chain uses TRBV28 and TRBJ1-3, with D perhaps TRBD1 (5 bases). This CDR3 has 16 residues. The V end lost 6 bases, the J end lost 0 bases, and 15 bases lay between the germline ends. CDR1 and CDR2 from the germline V gene are MDHEN and SYDVKM. The CDR3 nucleotides read TGTGCCAGCAGGCTCCCAGCGGGGGGCTCTGGAAACACCATATATTTT. Translated, it gives CASRLPAGGSGNTIYF.